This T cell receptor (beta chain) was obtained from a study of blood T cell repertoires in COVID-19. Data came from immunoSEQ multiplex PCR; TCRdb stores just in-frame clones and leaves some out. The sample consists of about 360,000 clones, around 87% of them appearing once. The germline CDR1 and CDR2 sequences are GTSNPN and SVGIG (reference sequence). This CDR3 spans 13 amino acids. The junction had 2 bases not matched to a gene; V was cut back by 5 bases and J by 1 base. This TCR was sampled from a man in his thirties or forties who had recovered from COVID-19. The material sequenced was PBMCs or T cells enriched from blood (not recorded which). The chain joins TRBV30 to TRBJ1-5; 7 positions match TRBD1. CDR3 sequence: CAWGTVSNQPQHF. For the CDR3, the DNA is TGTGCCTGGGGGACAGTAAGCAATCAGCCCCAGCATTTT.